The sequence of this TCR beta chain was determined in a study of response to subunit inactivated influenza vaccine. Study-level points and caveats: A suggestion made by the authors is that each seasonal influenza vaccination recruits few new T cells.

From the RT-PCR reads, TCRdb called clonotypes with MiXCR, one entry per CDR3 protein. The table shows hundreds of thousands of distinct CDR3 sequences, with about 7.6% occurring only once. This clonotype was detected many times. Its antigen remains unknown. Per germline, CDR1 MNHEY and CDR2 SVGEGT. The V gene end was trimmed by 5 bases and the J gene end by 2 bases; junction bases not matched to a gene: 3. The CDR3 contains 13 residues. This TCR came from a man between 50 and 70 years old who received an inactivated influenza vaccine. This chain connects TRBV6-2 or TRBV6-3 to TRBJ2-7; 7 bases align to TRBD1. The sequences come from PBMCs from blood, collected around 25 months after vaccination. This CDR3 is CASSRTGTYEQYF. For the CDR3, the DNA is TGTGCCAGCAGTCGGACAGGAACCTACGAGCAGTACTTC.